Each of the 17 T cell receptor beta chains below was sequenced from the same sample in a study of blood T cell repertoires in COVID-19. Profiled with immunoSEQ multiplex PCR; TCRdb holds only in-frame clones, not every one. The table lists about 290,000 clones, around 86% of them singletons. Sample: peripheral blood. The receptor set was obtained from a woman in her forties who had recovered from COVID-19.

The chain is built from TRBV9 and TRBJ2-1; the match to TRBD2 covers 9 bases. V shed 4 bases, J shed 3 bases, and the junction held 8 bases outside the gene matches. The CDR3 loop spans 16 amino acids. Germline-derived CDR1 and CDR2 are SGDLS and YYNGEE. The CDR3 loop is CASSKAAGGFYNEQFF. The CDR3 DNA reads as TGTGCCAGCAGCAAAGCCGCGGGAGGGTTCTACAATGAGCAGTTCTTC.

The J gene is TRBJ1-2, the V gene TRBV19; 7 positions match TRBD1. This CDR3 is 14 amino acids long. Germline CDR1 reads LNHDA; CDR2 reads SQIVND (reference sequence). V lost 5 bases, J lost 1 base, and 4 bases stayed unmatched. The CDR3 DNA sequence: TGTGCCAGTAGTTGGGACAGCCTTAACTATGGCTACACCTTC. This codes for CASSWDSLNYGYTF. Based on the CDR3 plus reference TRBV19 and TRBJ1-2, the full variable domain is DGGITQSPKYLFRKEGQNVTLSCEQNLNHDAMYWYRQDPGQGLRLIYYSQIVNDFQKGDIAEGYSVSREKKESFPLTVTSAQKNPTAFYLCASSWDSLNYGYTFGSGTRLTVV.

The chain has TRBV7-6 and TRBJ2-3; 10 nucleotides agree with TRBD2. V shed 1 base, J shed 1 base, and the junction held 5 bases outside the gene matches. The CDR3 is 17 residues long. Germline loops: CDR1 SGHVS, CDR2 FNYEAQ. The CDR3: CASSLGVAGGGTDTQYF. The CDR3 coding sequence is TGTGCCAGCAGCTTAGGGGTAGCGGGAGGAGGCACAGATACGCAGTATTTT.

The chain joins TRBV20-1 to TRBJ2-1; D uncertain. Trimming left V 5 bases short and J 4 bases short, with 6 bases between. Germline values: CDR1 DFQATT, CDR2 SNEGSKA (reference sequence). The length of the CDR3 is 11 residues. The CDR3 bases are TGCAGTGCTGACTCTTACAATGAGCAGTTCTTC. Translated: CSADSYNEQFF.

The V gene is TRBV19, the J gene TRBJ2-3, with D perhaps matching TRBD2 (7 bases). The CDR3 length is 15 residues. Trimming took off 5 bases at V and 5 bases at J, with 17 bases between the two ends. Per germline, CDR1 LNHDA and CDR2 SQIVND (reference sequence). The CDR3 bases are TGTGCCAGTAGTGAGGGGGGGGGTCTTGGAGATACGCAGTATTTT. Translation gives CASSEGGGLGDTQYF.

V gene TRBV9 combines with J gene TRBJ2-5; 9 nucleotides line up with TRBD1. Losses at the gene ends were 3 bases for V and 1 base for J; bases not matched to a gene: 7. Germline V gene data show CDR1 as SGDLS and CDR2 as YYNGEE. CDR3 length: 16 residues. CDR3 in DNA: TGTGCCAGCAGCGCGGGGACAGGGTCTATCCAAGAGACCCAGTACTTC. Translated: CASSAGTGSIQETQYF.

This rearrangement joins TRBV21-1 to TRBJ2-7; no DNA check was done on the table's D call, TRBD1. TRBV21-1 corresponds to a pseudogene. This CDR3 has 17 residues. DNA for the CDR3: TGTGCCAGCAGCCCCCAGTTAAACGGGACAGGGGTTAGGGAGCAGTACTTC. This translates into CASSPQLNGTGVREQYF.

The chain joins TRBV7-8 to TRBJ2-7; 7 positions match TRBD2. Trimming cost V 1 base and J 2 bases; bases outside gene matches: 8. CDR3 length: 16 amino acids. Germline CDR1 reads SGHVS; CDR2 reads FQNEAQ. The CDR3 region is CASSLGLGGSTYEQYF. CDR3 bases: TGTGCCAGCAGCTTAGGCCTGGGCGGGAGCACCTACGAGCAGTACTTC.

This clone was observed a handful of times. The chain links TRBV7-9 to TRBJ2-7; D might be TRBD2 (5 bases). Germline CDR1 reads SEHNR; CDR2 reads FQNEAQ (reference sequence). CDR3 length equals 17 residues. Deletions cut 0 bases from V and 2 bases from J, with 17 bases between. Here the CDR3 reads CASSLALGGGEPYEQYF. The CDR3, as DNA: TGTGCCAGCAGCTTAGCGTTAGGTGGAGGAGAACCCTACGAGCAGTACTTC.

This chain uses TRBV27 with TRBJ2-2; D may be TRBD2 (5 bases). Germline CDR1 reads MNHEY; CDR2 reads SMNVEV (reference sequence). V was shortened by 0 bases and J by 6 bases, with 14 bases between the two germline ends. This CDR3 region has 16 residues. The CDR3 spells CASSLSRGFGAGELFF. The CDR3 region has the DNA TGTGCCAGCAGTTTATCGAGAGGGTTTGGGGCCGGGGAGCTGTTTTTT.

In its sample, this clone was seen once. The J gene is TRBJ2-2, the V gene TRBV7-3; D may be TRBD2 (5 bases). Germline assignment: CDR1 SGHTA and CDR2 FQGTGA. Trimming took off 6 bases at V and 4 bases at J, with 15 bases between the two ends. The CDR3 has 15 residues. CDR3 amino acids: CASSSPSLGTGELFF. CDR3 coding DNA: TGTGCCAGCAGTTCCCCTAGCCTGGGCACCGGGGAGCTGTTTTTT. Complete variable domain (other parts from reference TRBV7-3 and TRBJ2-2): GAGVSQTPSNKVTEKGKYVELRCDPISGHTALYWYRQSLGQGPEFLIYFQGTGAADDSGLPNDRFFAVRPEGSVSTLKIQRTERGDSAVYLCASSSPSLGTGELFFGEGSRLTVL.

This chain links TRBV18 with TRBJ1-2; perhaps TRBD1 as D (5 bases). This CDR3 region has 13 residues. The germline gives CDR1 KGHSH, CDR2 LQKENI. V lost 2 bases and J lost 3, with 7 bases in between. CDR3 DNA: TGTGCCAGCTCACCAGGGGCGGACTATGGCTACACCTTC. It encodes CASSPGADYGYTF.

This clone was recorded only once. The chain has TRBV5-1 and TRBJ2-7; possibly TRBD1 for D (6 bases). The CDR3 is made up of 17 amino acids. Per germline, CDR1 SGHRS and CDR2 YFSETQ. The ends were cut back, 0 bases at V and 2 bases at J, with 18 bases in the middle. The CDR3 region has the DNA TGCGCCAGCAGCTTGGTCTCCGTTGTGGGGGCAACCTACGAGCAGTACTTC. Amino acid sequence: CASSLVSVVGATYEQYF.

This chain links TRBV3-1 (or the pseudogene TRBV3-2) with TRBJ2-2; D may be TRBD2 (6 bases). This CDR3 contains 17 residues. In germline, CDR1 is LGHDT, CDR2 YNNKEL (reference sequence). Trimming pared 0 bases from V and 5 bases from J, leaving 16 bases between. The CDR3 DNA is TGTGCCAGCAGCCAAGATAATGGTAGCGGAAGAACCGGGGAGCTGTTTTTT. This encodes CASSQDNGSGRTGELFF.

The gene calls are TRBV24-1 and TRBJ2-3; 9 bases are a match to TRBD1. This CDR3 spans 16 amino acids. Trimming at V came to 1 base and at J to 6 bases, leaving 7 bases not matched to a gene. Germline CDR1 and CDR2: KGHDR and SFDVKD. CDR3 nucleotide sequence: TGTGCCACCAGTGATTTCACCGGGACAGGGAGGGATACGCAGTATTTT. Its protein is CATSDFTGTGRDTQYF.

The CDR3 nucleotides read TGTGCCAGCAGATACCAACATGAAGCTTTCTTT. This gives the protein CASRYQHEAFF. The chain carries TRBV12-3 or TRBV12-4 and TRBJ1-1; the D is unclear. V shed 6 bases and J shed 7 bases, with 9 bases lying between them. This CDR3 region has 11 residues.

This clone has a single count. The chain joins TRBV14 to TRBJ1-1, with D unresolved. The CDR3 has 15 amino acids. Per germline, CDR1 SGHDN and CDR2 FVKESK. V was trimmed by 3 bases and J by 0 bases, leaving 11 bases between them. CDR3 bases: TGTGCCAGCAGCCAGGCGGGGTCCTTGAACACTGAAGCTTTCTTT. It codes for CASSQAGSLNTEAFF.